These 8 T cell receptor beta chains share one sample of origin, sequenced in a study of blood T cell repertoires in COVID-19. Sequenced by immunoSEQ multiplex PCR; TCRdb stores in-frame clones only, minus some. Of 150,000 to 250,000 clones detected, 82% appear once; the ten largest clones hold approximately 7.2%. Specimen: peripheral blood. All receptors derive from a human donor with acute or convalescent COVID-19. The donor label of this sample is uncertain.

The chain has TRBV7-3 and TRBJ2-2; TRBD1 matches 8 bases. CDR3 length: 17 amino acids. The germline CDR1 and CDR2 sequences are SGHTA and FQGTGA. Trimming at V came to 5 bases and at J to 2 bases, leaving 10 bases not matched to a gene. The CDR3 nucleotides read TGTGCCAGCAGCCCGACGAGGACAGGGCTAAACACCGGGGAGCTGTTTTTT. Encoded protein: CASSPTRTGLNTGELFF.

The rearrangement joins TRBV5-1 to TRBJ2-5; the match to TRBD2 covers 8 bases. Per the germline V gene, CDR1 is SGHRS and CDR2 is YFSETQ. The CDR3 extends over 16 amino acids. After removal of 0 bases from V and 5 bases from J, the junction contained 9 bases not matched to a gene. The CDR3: CASSLGGTRREETQYF. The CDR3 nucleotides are TGCGCCAGCAGCTTGGGAGGGACTAGACGTGAGGAGACCCAGTACTTC.

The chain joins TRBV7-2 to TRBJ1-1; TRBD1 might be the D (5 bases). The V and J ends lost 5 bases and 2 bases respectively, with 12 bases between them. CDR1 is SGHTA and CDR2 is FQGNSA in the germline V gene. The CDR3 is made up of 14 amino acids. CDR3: CASSRREGNTEAFF. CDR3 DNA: TGTGCCAGCAGCCGCAGGGAGGGCAACACTGAAGCTTTCTTT.

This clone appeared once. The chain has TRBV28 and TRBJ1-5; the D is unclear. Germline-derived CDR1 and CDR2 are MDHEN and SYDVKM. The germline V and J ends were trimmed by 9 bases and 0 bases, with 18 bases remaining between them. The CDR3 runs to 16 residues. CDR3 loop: CASESSGIYSNQPQHF. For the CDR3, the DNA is TGTGCCAGTGAGTCGTCCGGGATCTATAGCAATCAGCCCCAGCATTTT.

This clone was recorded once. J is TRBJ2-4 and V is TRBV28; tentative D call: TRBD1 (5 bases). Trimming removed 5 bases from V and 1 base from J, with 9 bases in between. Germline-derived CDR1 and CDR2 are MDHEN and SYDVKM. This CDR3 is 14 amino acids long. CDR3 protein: CASSPRVAKNIQYF. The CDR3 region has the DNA TGTGCCAGCAGTCCCAGGGTGGCCAAAAACATTCAGTACTTC. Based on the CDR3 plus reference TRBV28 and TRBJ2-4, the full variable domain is DVKVTQSSRYLVKRTGEKVFLECVQDMDHENMFWYRQDPGLGLRLIYFSYDVKMKEKGDIPEGYSVSREKKERFSLILESASTNQTSMYLCASSPRVAKNIQYFGAGTRLSVL.

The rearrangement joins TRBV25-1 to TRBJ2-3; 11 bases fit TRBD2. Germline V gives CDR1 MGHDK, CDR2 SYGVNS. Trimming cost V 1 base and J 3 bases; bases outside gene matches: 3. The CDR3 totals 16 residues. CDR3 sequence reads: CASSESLAGGTDTQYF. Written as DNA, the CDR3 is TGTGCCAGCAGTGAATCCTTAGCGGGAGGGACAGATACGCAGTATTTT.

CDR3 residues: CARTPWGGFYEQYF. The CDR3 DNA sequence: TGTGCCAGGACCCCGTGGGGGGGATTCTACGAGCAGTACTTC. This chain uses TRBV19 with TRBJ2-7, with TRBD2 matching 7 bases. The junction had 11 bases not matched to a gene; V was cut back by 9 bases and J by 3 bases. The germline V gene has CDR1 LNHDA and CDR2 SQIVND (reference sequence). The CDR3 length is 14 residues.

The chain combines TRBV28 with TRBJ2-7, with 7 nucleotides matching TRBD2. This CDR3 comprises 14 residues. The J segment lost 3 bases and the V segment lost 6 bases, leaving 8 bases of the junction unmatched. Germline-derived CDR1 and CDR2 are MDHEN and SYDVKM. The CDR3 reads CASRTTGGHYEQYF. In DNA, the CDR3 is TGTGCCAGCAGAACGACGGGAGGTCACTACGAGCAGTACTTC.